This T cell receptor (beta chain) is drawn from a study of T cells in Graves' hyperthyroidism and ophthalmopathy. The study's findings and limits: With a median lead of 6.5 months before onset, the model predicted ophthalmopathy.

Germline values: CDR1 ENHRY, CDR2 SYGVKD. The CDR3 spans 15 residues. V was pared by 0 bases and J by 10 bases, with 13 bases between. Exclusion of a patient resulted from uncontrolled infection, other autoimmune disease, pregnancy or lactation. On this clonotype itself: The antigen is unknown.

Amplification of TCR beta CDR3 regions was performed using RNA transcripts as template. The primer set for the first-round RT-PCR of the TCR CDR3 was HTBI. TCRdb called the multiplex PCR reads again in MiXCR, with one record for every CDR3 protein. The sample comprises 500,000 to 600,000 distinct CDR3 sequences, 40% to 55% of which are singletons, and 15% to 20% rests with the top ten. Material for sequencing was peripheral blood or thyroid tissue (not recorded which). The chain couples TRBV10-3 to TRBJ1-6; D not resolved. This receptor was obtained from an adult woman with Graves' disease, either hyperthyroidism or ophthalmopathy (not recorded which). This CDR3 reads CAISESKPGVSPLHF. CDR3 coding DNA: TGTGCCATCAGTGAGTCTAAGCCTGGAGTCTCACCCCTCCACTTT.